These T cell receptor beta chains were read from a single sample in a study of shared clonotypes between healthy human individuals. Profiled with immunoSEQ multiplex PCR; TCRdb holds only in-frame clones, not every one. Counted here are some 1.1 million clones, roughly 80% occurring once; the ten biggest clones make up roughly 0.82%. Specimen: memory CD4+ T cells from PBMCs. These receptors came from a man in his late teens or twenties in good health. Some clones in this sample may be carry-over from other donors' samples. CDR3s leave out the opening cysteine and the closing phenylalanine or tryptophan. The order of the fields is V gene, CDR3 length, CDR3 protein.

V: TRBV28; length: 9; CDR3: ASGVAYEQY
V: TRBV6-5; length: 11; CDR3: ASSYASGAGQF
V: TRBV18; length: 14; CDR3: ASSPPSTDQNTEAF
V: TRBV23-1; length: 13; CDR3: ASSQSGGKSTEAF
V: TRBV27; length: 13; CDR3: ASSPRPGRTYEQY
V: TRBV5-6; length: 14; CDR3: ASSLGTGPVTGELF
V: TRBV28; length: 11; CDR3: ASSLVDAGHWF
V: TRBV4-1; length: 12; CDR3: ASSQAPITDTQY
V: TRBV28; length: 14; CDR3: ASTTAGTTNTGELF
V: TRBV9; length: 13; CDR3: ASSPIGGPHSEQY
V: TRBV9; length: 13; CDR3: ASSRNRGGPQTQY
V: TRBV5-1; length: 12; CDR3: ASSGTSGSAEQF
V: TRBV7-2; length: 13; CDR3: ASSSGTSETDTQY
V: TRBV4-1; length: 13; CDR3: ASSETGTASYEQY
V: TRBV11-2; length: 13; CDR3: ASSFLGAIQETQY
V: TRBV6-5; length: 12; CDR3: ASSLRQGNQPQH
V: TRBV27; length: 13; CDR3: ASSRQGVSNQPQH
V: TRBV7-3; length: 11; CDR3: ASSKGNSETQY
V: TRBV30; length: 14; CDR3: AWSVPRSSSGNTIY
V: TRBV28; length: 14; CDR3: ATDRRRKINTGELF
V: TRBV6-1; length: 11; CDR3: ASIRDETYEQY
V: TRBV7-9; length: 12; CDR3: ASSRRTTADTRY
V: TRBV19; length: 13; CDR3: ASSIGAGHPSGYT
V: TRBV11-3; length: 10; CDR3: ASSRGLTEAF
V: TRBV28; length: 10; CDR3: ASRRDTYGYT
V: TRBV5-1; length: 13; CDR3: ASSTQGKVQETQY